This T cell receptor (beta chain) stems from a study of blood T cell repertoires in COVID-19. The wider study: Acute-phase and convalescent COVID-19 samples originated in the United States, Italy and Spain. PBMCs, B-cell-depleted T cells, or T cells were the source of the cDNA or gDNA that made up the material.

CDR3 length: 11 amino acids. Germline-derived CDR1 and CDR2 are MNHEY and SVGAGI. As to this clone: Compared with germline, one end of the junction differs, possibly owing to a read error.

Authors' data handling: Nucleated cell number was recorded as an estimate derived from reference gene primer amplification. Measured with immunoSEQ multiplex PCR; TCRdb has only the in-frame clones, and not every one. D and trimming come from the DNA, and the V and J calls and clone size come from that table. The sample consists of 210,000 or so clones, 90% of them appearing once. The source material was peripheral blood. The receptor's source is a man in his fifties or sixties with acute or convalescent COVID-19. The rearrangement links TRBV6-5 to TRBJ1-2; a weak D match, TRBD1 (6 bases). The CDR3 DNA sequence: TGTGCCAGCAGGGGGCCCATTTGGGGGCCCTTC. Amino acid sequence: CASRGPIWGPF.